Following are 11 T cell receptor beta chains from one sample sequenced in a study of primary melanoma T cells and metastatic recurrence. Profiled with immunoSEQ multiplex PCR; TCRdb holds only in-frame clones, not every one. This sample has approximately 2,200 clones, with about 65% found just once. The sample taken for sequencing was melanoma tumor tissue. The source is a human donor with melanoma.

As regards this clone: One end of the junction does not line up with germline, which may come from a read error. This chain uses TRBV25-1 with TRBJ1-2; tentatively, D is TRBD1 (6 bases). CDR1 MGHDK and CDR2 SYGVNS come from the germline V gene. The CDR3 extends over 12 amino acids. CDR3 region: CASEGHHYGYTF. For the CDR3, the DNA is TGTGCCAGCGAGGGACACCACTATGGYTACACCTTC.

CDR3: CASTGTSGPAGELFF. The CDR3 coding sequence is TGTGCCAGCACCGGGACTAGCGGTCCGGCCGGGGAGCTGTTTTTT. The rearrangement joins TRBV6-8 to TRBJ2-2; 11 nucleotides line up with TRBD2. The CDR3 length is 15 residues. Germline CDR1 and CDR2: MNHGY and SAAAGT. Unmatched junction bases numbered 7, after V lost 7 bases and J lost 6 bases.

The chain links TRBV19 to TRBJ1-5; D not certain. Germline CDR1 and CDR2: LNHDA and SQIVND (reference sequence). V lost 3 bases and J lost 0, with 9 bases in between. The CDR3 has 15 amino acids. CDR3 bases: TGTGCCAGTAGTATCGTAGTCTCTAGCAATCAGCCCCAGCATTTT. Amino acid sequence: CASSIVVSSNQPQHF.

This clone was seen just once. The CDR3 DNA sequence: TGTGCCAGCAGCTCCGGGACAGGGATAAACGAGCAGTACTTC. Its translation is CASSSGTGINEQYF. The chain has TRBV7-1 and TRBJ2-7; 9 bases are a match to TRBD1. TRBV7-1 is an ORF, and what it does is uncertain. The CDR3 loop spans 14 amino acids. The V and J ends lost 3 bases and 5 bases, in that order; junction bases with no gene match: 5.

This clone is deemed medium-sized. The V and J genes are TRBV11-3 and TRBJ2-5, with 8 bases matching TRBD2. The CDR3 has 15 amino acids. J was trimmed by 3 bases and V by 4 bases; bases with no gene match: 7. The germline gives CDR1 SGHNT, CDR2 YENEEA. The CDR3 protein is CASSWGIAGKETQYF. CDR3 in DNA: TGTGCCAGCAGCTGGGGTATAGCGGGAAAAGAGACCCAGTACTTC.

This CDR3 is CASSQFWGFNTEAFF. Here the CDR3 DNA reads TGTGCCAGCAGCCAATTTTGGGGGTTTAACACTGAAGCTTTCTTT. This chain links TRBV16 with TRBJ1-1; maybe TRBD1 (5 bases). The V and J ends lost 1 base and 2 bases respectively, with 11 bases between them. The CDR3 contains 15 residues. From germline, CDR1 is KGHSY and CDR2 FQNENV.

This chain connects TRBV28 to TRBJ2-6, with 8 positions matching TRBD1. Germline CDR1 reads MDHEN; CDR2 reads SYDVKM. This CDR3 has 15 amino acids. With V trimmed by 5 bases and J by 6 bases, 6 bases remained unmatched. CDR3 loop: CASSPGQVEANVLTF. The CDR3, as DNA: TGTGCCAGCAGTCCGGGACAGGTCGAGGCCAACGTCCTGACTTTC.

The genes are TRBV19 and TRBJ2-1; TRBD1 aligns across 11 bases. Germline V gives CDR1 LNHDA, CDR2 SQIVND (reference sequence). Unmatched junction bases numbered 5, after V lost 3 bases and J lost 1 base. CDR3 size: 17 residues. The CDR3 coding sequence is TGTGCCAGTAGTATTCTGGGGACAGGGGGTTCCTACAATGAGCAGTTCTTC. This gives the protein CASSILGTGGSYNEQFF.

V usage is TRBV29-1 and J usage is TRBJ1-1, with D perhaps TRBD1 (5 bases). There are 12 residues in the CDR3. V was trimmed by 7 bases and J by 3 bases, leaving 12 bases between them. CDR1 is SQVTM and CDR2 is ANQGSEA in the germline V gene. The DNA for the CDR3 is TGCAGCGCTATGACAGCCTACACTGAAGCTTTCTTT. Protein sequence: CSAMTAYTEAFF.

The chain combines TRBV12-5 with TRBJ1-5; D is unclear. This CDR3 comprises 14 residues. Germline V CDR1 and CDR2: LGHNT, FRNRAP. The CDR3 reads CASGSTSSNQPQHF. CDR3 sequence (DNA): TGTGCCAGCGGGTCTACGTCCAGCAATCAGCCCCAGCATTTT.

The J gene is TRBJ2-1, the V gene TRBV7-6; D might be TRBD2 (6 bases). Trimming pared 7 bases from V and 3 bases from J, leaving 16 bases between. Germline loops: CDR1 SGHVS, CDR2 FNYEAQ. The CDR3 consists of 15 residues. DNA for the CDR3: TGTGCCAGCAACCCCCTAGGCGGGATCTACAATGAGCAGTTCTTC. Encoded protein: CASNPLGGIYNEQFF.